This TCR beta chain was captured by sequencing in a study of OX40 agonist ivuxolimab in advanced cancers. Anyone with autoimmune disease history or systemic immunosuppression was excluded. As to this clone: As yet, its antigen is unknown.

Broader study findings: Nonresponders included some who also had low normalized T-cell clonal expansion.

Clones were sequenced by immunoSEQ multiplex PCR, and TCRdb holds only the in-frame ones, with some missing. Of about 53,000 clones listed, about four fifths are singletons. Trimming removed 4 bases from V and 2 bases from J; junction bases left unmatched: 8. The CDR3 sequence is 16 residues long. The germline V gene has CDR1 SGHAT and CDR2 FQNNGV. The gene calls are TRBV11-2 and TRBJ2-1, with 7 positions matching TRBD2. This TCR was sampled from an adult with an advanced solid tumor such as melanoma, head and neck, liver or kidney cancer. The sample consisted of CD4+ or CD8+ T cells sorted from blood, taken in a trial of the OX40 agonist ivuxolimab. The CDR3 region is CASSSPGLRAYNEQFF. In DNA, the CDR3 is TGTGCCAGCAGCTCCCCGGGACTACGTGCCTACAATGAGCAGTTCTTC.